The clone carrying this TCR beta chain has a handful of counts. What it binds is unknown. The sample originates from a study of cytomegalovirus exposure and HLA in healthy donors. The study's findings and limits: Later analysis reportedly placed an Asian-associated ancestry cluster below the roughly 690-donor mean in N-insertions. Presence/absence analyses assumed roughly uniform sequencing depth across donors, which may not hold. Among the sequence variants, a highly shared cluster was likely an artifact of sequencing.

PCR was performed using 60 Vbeta and 13 Jbeta primers. The protocol was immunoSEQ multiplex PCR, while the TCRdb copy is restricted to in-frame clones and leaves out a portion. The sample holds over 100,000 clones, 74% seen once. The source of this sequence is a human donor in good health. Sequenced input: PBMCs.

CDR3 bases: TGCGCCAGCAGCTTGCCCGAGATCTATGGCTACACCTTC. Its protein product is CASSLPEIYGYTF. The chain combines TRBV5-1 with TRBJ1-2, with unresolved D. The ends were cut back, 1 base at V and 4 bases at J, with 8 bases in the middle. Per the germline V gene, CDR1 is SGHRS and CDR2 is YFSETQ. The CDR3 totals 13 residues.